This TCR beta chain originates from a study of T cell repertoires in cytomegalovirus infection. Across the study: HLA-B-restricted CMV epitopes that are well studied, plus recently identified HLA-C-restricted ones, were used by the study. A matching HLA type, together with CMV infection, was signaled by public TCR beta signatures. Findings and limits, study-wide: HLA-C-restricted TCR beta clonotypes specific for CMV led the ex vivo response. Cumulative public TCR beta family frequency identified CMV carriers with the relevant HLA.

The germline V gene encodes CDR1 MNHNS and CDR2 SASEGT. With 7 bases removed from V and 4 bases from J, the gap between germline ends came to 13 bases. CDR3 size: 14 residues. The sample holds one count of this clonotype. The antigen is unknown. TCRdb reanalysed the reads using MiXCR and keeps one entry per CDR3 protein. The sample contains about 830,000 distinct CDR3 sequences, approximately 29% of which appear only once. The source of this sequence is a human donor in good health (CMV status not recorded). Some clones in this sample may be carry-over from other donors' samples. The chain uses TRBV6-1 and TRBJ2-2; D assignment may be TRBD1 or TRBD2 (6 bases each). The source material was cultured CD8+ T cells from PBMCs, sampled from culture after CMV antigen stimulation. CDR3: CASNSGDFTGELFF. The CDR3 DNA reads as TGTGCCAGCAACTCAGGGGACTTCACCGGGGAGCTGTTTTTT.